The present T cell receptor (beta chain) was sequenced within a study of siplizumab effects on memory and regulatory T cells. Study-wide findings and caveats: Roughly 80-97% of proliferating CD4+ or CD8+ clones lacked an assignable naive or memory phenotype. The naive T cell population seemed more diverse than memory cells and seemed a major contributor to the alloresponse.

Here immunoSEQ multiplex PCR was the method, and the copy in TCRdb shows in-frame clones only, minus some. The sample carries roughly 120,000 clones, around 94% recorded once. About this clone: Antigen specificity is unknown.

The receptor was isolated from a human donor in good health. The sequenced material came from non-Treg CD4+ T cells sorted from blood.

The CDR3: CASSPGQSRSYEQYF. DNA for the CDR3: TGTGCCAGCAGCCCGGGACAGAGCCGCTCCTACGAGCAGTACTTC. J is TRBJ2-7 and V is TRBV7-9; 7 bases are shared with TRBD1. V lost 5 bases and J lost 0; bases outside the gene matches: 7. The CDR3 length is 15 residues. Germline V lookup: CDR1 SEHNR, CDR2 FQNEAQ (reference sequence). Full variable domain (outside the CDR3, taken from reference TRBV7-9 and TRBJ2-7): DTGVSQNPRHKITKRGQNVTFRCDPISEHNRLYWYRQTLGQGPEFLTYFQNEAQLEKSRLLSDRFSAERPKGSFSTLEIQRTEQGDSAMYLCASSPGQSRSYEQYFGPGTRLTVT.